The sequence of this T cell receptor (beta chain) was determined in a study of CD8 T cells in Susac syndrome. It was with random hexamers that 0.5 to 1 ug RNA was reverse transcribed. Across 54 Vbeta and 13 Jbeta, TCR beta CDR3 was amplified with immunoSEQ multiplex PCR. TCRdb re-called the immunoSEQ multiplex PCR reads with MiXCR, one entry per CDR3 protein. The sample records 150,000 to 200,000 distinct CDR3 sequences, over 85% being singletons. J lost 0 bases, V lost 5 bases, and 2 bases had no gene match. CDR3 length: 15 residues. Germline V gives CDR1 LGHNT, CDR2 FRNRAP. The chain is built from TRBV12-5 and TRBJ2-2; 8 nucleotides align to TRBD1. The TCR originated in a human donor in good health. Sequenced sample: CD4+ T cells from PBMCs. CDR3 protein: CASGTGQANTGELFF. CDR3 DNA sequence: TGTGCTAGTGGTACGGGACAGGCGAACACCGGGGAGCTGTTTTTT.